This T cell receptor beta chain was sequenced in a study of blood T cells in healthy people across ages (dated by TCRdb to the mid-2010s). With regard to the full study: In model experiments, template switching captured roughly one uniquely barcoded TCR beta cDNA molecule for every two T cells. The study measured age-related changes in TCR beta repertoire diversity using deep sequencing normalized with unique cDNA molecular identifiers. The donors were split into four age groups: young (average about 15 years), middle-aged (about 40), aged (about 56) and long-lived (over 80). To avoid experimental bias, donors of different ages were distributed randomly across sequencing lanes. Two additional independent replicas of 1 million unique cDNA reads from the same blood draw were analyzed for two donors (one aged 18 to 30 and one aged 80 or older).

The method behind the library was 5' RACE. The sequencing machine was an Illumina HiSeq 2500. A second roughly 7 to 11 cycle PCR used a sample-barcoded 5' primer and a J-beta primer mix. A template-switch 5' adaptor carrying 12 random nucleotides introduced a unique molecular identifier onto each TCR beta cDNA molecule. Each sample yielded at least 3 million CDR3-containing paired-end reads. The Mint cDNA synthesis kit, primed by a TRBC-specific oligonucleotide, was used to synthesize first-strand cDNA from all RNA. Following uracil-DNA glycosylase treatment, all cDNA underwent a first 18-cycle PCR with the universal primers M1SS and BC2_uni_R. The study's own analysis went as follows. Normalization of each sample was performed by random selection of 1 million high-quality reads, each carrying a distinct molecular identifier. Instead of being binned into consensus sequences, reads with shared molecular identifiers were discarded. MiTCR, set to a Q25 quality threshold and the strictest error-elimination algorithm, was used for CDR3 identification, clonotype clustering and error correction. A nonparametric unseen species model with Euler transformation was used to estimate a lower bound on total TCR beta diversity. TCRdb's own reprocessing of the public reads used fastp at Q25 and MiXCR and kept productive beta chains. Every CDR3 protein is listed once, alongside the most common genes and DNA of its rows. These V and J calls derive from TCRdb rather than the authors' analysis. The sample data list roughly 680,000 distinct CDR3 sequences, and around 45% of these were observed just once. Roughly 30% of the sample lies in the top ten.

Systemically healthy Caucasian individuals from Russia, roughly 40 in total and aged roughly 6 to 90 years, were included as donors. Roughly 10 milliliters of peripheral blood were drawn from each donor into EDTA-treated Vacutainer tubes. Ficoll-Paque density-gradient centrifugation was used to isolate PBMCs, with at least 7 million obtained per sample. Trizol reagent was used to extract total RNA from PBMCs, with at least 5 micrograms per sample. For every donor, flow cytometry on a PBMC aliquot measured the percentage of naive CD45RAhigh/CD27high T cells. Ten or more counts support this clonotype. No cognate antigen has been identified for it. There are no base qualities to consult, and no much larger clone falls within one base. CDR3 length: 13 amino acids, cysteine to phenylalanine. Left in the record is the CDR3 DNA by itself, 39 bases read in frame from the first base. CDR1 and CDR2, looked up from the germline V gene, are SGHRS and YFSETQ. V was cut back by 1 base and J by 5 bases, leaving a gap of 8 bases between them.

What the work shows at the level of the full study, not this receptor alone: Bulk unsorted PBMC profiling prevented conclusive comparison of naive and antigen-experienced compartments. Estimates of total diversity based on one million sequenced T cells were regarded as lower bounds and as underestimates. Observed TCR beta diversity correlated strongly with the percentage of naive T cells measured by flow cytometry. Compared with the aged group, the long-lived group had more naive CD4+ T cells, fewer expanded clones and increased TCR diversity, suggesting age selection. Because the CMV infection status of the donors was unknown, age-related changes in expanded clonotypes may potentially have been confounded. As age increased, observed TCR beta diversity per million T cells dropped in a roughly linear way, and a significant reduction was already evident by age 40.

The source material was blood. Recombination linked TRBV5-1 to TRBJ2-3; no D gene call is confident. This sequence originates from a woman aged 60-75 years in good health. The DNA sequence is as follows: TGCGCCAGCAGCTTGATGTCCGAAGATACGCAGTATTTT. This yields the protein CASSLMSEDTQYF.